The source of this TCR beta chain is a study of T-cell memory formation after mild COVID-19. MiXCR, run by TCRdb on the 5' RACE reads, gives a single entry per CDR3 protein. The sample includes hundreds of thousands of distinct CDR3 sequences, 15% to 20% of them seen just once. The study, taken as a whole, reports: The finding that pre-infection memory included some responding clones suggested that cross-reactive memory joined.

Germline V lookup: CDR1 SEHNR, CDR2 FQNEAQ (reference sequence). V was clipped by 1 base and J by 0 bases, with 6 bases between them. This CDR3 is built from 15 residues. This clonotype was detected a few times. Its antigen remains unknown. The TCR was taken from an adult woman who had mild COVID-19 (a few samples of this study predate the infection). Cell type and time point are not known. Sequencing was done on a sample of PBMCs or a T cell subset sorted from them (not recorded which). The genes are TRBV7-9 and TRBJ1-4; D unclear. The CDR3 spells CASSLDETTNEKLFF. CDR3 in DNA: TGTGCCAGCAGCTTAGACGAGACAACTAATGAAAAACTGTTTTTT.